The T cell receptor (beta chain) described here comes from a study of blood T cell repertoires in COVID-19. Produced via immunoSEQ multiplex PCR; TCRdb's table is partial and in-frame only. The sample yields some 230,000 clones, around 86% seen once. The J segment lost 2 bases and the V segment lost 6 bases, leaving 12 bases of the junction unmatched. CDR1 and CDR2 from the germline V gene are LNHDA and SQIVND (reference sequence). There are 17 residues in the CDR3. The TCR sequence derives from a woman aged 80 or older with COVID-19, enrolled during active disease. The chain has TRBV19 and TRBJ1-5; TRBD1 matches at 8 bases. The sample taken for sequencing was peripheral blood. CDR3 amino acids: CASRRVPGGAGNQPQHF. As DNA, the CDR3 is TGTGCCAGTAGACGAGTCCCAGGGGGCGCGGGCAATCAGCCCCAGCATTTT.